This TCR beta chain was retrieved from a study of cytomegalovirus exposure and HLA in healthy donors. Study-wide results and limits: There were some 150 TCR beta chains listed as cytomegalovirus-associated.

To note about this clone: What it recognizes is unknown.

The data were produced by immunoSEQ multiplex PCR, yet TCRdb's version contains in-frame clones alone and is incomplete. The table records about 250,000 clones, roughly 87% of them present only once. The germline V and J ends were trimmed by 3 bases and 6 bases, with 18 bases remaining between them. The CDR3 runs 15 residues. Germline assignment: CDR1 SGHRS and CDR2 YFSETQ. The chain joins TRBV5-1 to TRBJ1-2, with a weak D call TRBD1 (5 bases). The sequencing sample was made of PBMCs. The source of this sequence is a man aged 18 to 30 in good health and CMV-seropositive. The CDR3 is CASSSGVGGNHGYTF. As DNA, the CDR3 is TGCGCCAGCAGCTCTGGTGTCGGGGGAAATCATGGCTACACCTTC.